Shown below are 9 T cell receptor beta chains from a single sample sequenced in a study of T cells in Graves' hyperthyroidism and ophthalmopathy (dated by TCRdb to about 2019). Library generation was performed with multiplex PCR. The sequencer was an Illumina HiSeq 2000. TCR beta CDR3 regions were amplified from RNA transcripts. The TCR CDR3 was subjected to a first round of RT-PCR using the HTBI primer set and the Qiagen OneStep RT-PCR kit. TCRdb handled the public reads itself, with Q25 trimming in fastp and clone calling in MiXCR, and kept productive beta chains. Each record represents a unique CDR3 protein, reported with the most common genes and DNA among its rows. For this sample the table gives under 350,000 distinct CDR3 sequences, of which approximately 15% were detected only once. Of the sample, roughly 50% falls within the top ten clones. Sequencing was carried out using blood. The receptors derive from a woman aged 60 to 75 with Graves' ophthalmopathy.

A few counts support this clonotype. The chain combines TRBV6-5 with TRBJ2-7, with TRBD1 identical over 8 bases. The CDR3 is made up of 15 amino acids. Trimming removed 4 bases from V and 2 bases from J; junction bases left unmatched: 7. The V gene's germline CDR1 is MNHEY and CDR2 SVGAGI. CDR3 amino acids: CASSFQGASAYEQYF. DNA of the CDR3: TGTGCCAGCAGTTTCCAGGGGGCATCAGCCTACGAGCAGTACTTC.

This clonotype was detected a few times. CDR3 protein: CASVQGGQYDIQYF. In DNA, the CDR3 is TGTGCCAGTGTCCAAGGGGGGCAGTATGACATTCAGTACTTC. This chain uses TRBV19 with TRBJ2-4; D tentatively fits TRBD1 or TRBD2 (6 bases each). CDR3 size: 14 residues. Trimming shortened V by 8 bases and J by 8 bases, and 19 bases separated the two germline ends. Germline values: CDR1 LNHDA, CDR2 SQIVND (reference sequence).

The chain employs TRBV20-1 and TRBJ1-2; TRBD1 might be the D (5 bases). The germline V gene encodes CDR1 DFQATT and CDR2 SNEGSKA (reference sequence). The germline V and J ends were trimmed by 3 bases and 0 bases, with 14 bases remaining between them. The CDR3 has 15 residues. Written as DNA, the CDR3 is TGCAGTGCTAGGGGGGTCGCTCCCGCTAACTATGGCTACACCTTC. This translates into CSARGVAPANYGYTF.

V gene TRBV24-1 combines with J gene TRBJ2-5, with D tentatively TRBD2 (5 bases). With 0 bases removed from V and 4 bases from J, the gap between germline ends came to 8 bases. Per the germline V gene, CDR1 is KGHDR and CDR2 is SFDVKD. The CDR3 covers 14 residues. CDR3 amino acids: CATSDLEGRETQYF. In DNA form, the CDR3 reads TGTGCCACCAGTGATTTGGAGGGTCGAGAGACCCAGTACTTC.

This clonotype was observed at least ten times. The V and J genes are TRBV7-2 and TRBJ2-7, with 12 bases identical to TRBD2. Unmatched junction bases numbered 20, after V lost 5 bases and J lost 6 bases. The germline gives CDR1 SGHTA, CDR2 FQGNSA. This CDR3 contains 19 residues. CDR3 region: CASSLPTSGSLLSRREQYF. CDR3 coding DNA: TGTGCCAGCAGCCTCCCGACTAGCGGGAGCCTTTTGAGTCGACGCGAGCAGTACTTC.

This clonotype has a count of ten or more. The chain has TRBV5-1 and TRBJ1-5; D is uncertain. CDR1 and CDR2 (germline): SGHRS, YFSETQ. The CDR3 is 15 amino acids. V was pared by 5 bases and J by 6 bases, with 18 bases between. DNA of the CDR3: TGCGCCAGCAGGGCCGGGATAGCAGAGGGTCAGCCCCAGCATTTT. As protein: CASRAGIAEGQPQHF.

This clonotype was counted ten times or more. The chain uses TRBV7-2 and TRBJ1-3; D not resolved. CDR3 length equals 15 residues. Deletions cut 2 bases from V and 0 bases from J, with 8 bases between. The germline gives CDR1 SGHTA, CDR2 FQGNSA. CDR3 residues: CASSLLSFSGNTIYF. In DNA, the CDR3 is TGTGCCAGCAGCTTATTGAGCTTCTCTGGAAACACCATATATTTT. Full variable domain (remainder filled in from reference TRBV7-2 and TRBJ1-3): GAGVSQSPSNKVTEKGKDVELRCDPISGHTALYWYRQSLGQGLEFLIYFQGNSAPDKSGLPSDRFSAERTGGSVSTLTIQRTQQEDSAVYLCASSLLSFSGNTIYFGEGSWLTVV.

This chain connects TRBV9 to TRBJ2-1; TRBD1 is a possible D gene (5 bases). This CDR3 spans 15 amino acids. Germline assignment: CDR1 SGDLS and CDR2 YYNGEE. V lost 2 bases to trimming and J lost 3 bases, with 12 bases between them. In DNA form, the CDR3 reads TGTGCCAGCAGCGTGAGACAGCCTCGCTACAATGAGCAGTTCTTC. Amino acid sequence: CASSVRQPRYNEQFF. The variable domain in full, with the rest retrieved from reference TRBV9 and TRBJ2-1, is DSGVTQTPKHLITATGQRVTLRCSPRSGDLSVYWYQQSLDQGLQFLIQYYNGEERAKGNILERFSAQQFPDLHSELNLSSLELGDSALYFCASSVRQPRYNEQFFGPGTRLTVL.

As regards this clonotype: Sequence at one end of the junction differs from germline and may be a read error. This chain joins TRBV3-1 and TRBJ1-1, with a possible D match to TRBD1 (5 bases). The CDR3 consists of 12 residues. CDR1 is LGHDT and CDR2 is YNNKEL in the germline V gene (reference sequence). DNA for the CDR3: TGTGCCACCGCAGACAGTAACACTGAAGCTTCCTTC. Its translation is CATADSNTEASF.